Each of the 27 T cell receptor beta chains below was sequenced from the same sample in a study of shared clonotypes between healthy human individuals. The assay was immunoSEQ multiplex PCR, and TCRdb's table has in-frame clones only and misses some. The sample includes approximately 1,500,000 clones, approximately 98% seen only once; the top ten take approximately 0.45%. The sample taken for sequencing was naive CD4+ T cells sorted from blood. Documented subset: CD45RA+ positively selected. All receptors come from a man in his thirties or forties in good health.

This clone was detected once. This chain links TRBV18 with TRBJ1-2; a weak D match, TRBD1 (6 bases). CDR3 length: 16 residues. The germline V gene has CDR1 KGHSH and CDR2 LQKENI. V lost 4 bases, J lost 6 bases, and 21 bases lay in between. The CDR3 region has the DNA TGTGCCAGCTCACTTACGCCAGGGGATGGAGAACATGGCTACACCTTC. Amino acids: CASSLTPGDGEHGYTF.

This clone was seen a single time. The CDR3 spells CASSLGQVGNEQFF. CDR3 nucleotides: TGCGCCAGCAGCTTGGGACAGGTGGGAAATGAGCAGTTCTTC. The chain links TRBV5-1 to TRBJ2-1, with a weak D call TRBD1 (6 bases). The germline CDR1 and CDR2 sequences are SGHRS and YFSETQ. The CDR3 totals 14 residues. The V end lost 0 bases, the J end lost 7 bases, and 11 bases lay between the germline ends.

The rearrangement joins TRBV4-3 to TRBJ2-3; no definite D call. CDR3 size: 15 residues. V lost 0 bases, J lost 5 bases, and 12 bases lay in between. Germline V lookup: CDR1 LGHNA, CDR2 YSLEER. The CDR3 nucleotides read TGCGCCAGCAGCCAAGAGCCCAGTGATGGAGATACGCAGTATTTT. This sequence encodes CASSQEPSDGDTQYF.

The CDR3 loop is CASSVSRKLFF. As DNA, the CDR3 is TGTGCCAGCAGTGTCTCCAGGAAACTGTTTTTT. The chain recombines TRBV25-1 with TRBJ1-4; no firm D call. Trimming shortened V by 4 bases and J by 11 bases, and 8 bases separated the two germline ends. This CDR3 has 11 residues. Germline assignment: CDR1 MGHDK and CDR2 SYGVNS.

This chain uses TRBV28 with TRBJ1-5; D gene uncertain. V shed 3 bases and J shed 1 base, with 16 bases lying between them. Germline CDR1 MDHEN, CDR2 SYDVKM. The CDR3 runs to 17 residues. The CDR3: CASSLPRGVASNQPQHF. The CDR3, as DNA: TGTGCCAGCAGTTTGCCTAGAGGCGTCGCAAGCAATCAGCCCCAGCATTTT.

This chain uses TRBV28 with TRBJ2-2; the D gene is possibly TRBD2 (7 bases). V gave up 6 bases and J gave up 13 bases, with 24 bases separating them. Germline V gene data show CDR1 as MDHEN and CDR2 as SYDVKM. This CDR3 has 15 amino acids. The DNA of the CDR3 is TGTGCCAGCAGCACCTGGGGCGGGGGCCTGATAGCGCTGTTTTTT. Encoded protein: CASSTWGGGLIALFF.

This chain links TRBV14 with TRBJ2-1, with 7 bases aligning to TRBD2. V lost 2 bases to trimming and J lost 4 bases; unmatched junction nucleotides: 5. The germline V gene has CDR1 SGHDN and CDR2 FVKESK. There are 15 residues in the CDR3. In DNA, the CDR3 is TGTGCCAGCAGCCAAAACTGGGGGGGATACAATGAGCAGTTCTTC. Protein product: CASSQNWGGYNEQFF.

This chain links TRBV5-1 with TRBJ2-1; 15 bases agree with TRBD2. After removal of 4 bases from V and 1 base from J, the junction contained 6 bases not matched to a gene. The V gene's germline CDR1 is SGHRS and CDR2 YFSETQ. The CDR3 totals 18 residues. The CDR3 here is CASSAGLAGGGSYNEQFF. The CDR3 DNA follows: TGCGCCAGCAGCGCTGGACTAGCGGGAGGGGGTTCCTACAATGAGCAGTTCTTC.

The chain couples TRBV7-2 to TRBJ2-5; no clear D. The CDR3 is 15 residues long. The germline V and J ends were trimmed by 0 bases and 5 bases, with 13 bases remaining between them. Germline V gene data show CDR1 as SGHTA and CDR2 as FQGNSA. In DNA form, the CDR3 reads TGTGCCAGCAGCTTAGCACTGCCCGGTCAGGAGACCCAGTACTTC. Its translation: CASSLALPGQETQYF.

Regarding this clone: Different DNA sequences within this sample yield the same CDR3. The CDR3 region is CASSLVADTQYF. The CDR3 region has the DNA TGTGCCAGCAGCTTAGTCGCAGATACGCAGTATTTT. The V and J genes are TRBV7-2 and TRBJ2-3; D ambiguous. This CDR3 spans 12 amino acids. Germline V lookup: CDR1 SGHTA, CDR2 FQGNSA. The V end lost 1 base, the J end lost 4 bases, and 3 bases lay between the germline ends.

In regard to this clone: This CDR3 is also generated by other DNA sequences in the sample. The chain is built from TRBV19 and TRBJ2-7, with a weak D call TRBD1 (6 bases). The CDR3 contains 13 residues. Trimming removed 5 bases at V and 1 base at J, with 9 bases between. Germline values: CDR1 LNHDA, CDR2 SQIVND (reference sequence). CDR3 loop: CASSAQGSYEQYF. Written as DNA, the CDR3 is TGTGCCAGTAGTGCACAGGGTTCCTACGAGCAGTACTTC.

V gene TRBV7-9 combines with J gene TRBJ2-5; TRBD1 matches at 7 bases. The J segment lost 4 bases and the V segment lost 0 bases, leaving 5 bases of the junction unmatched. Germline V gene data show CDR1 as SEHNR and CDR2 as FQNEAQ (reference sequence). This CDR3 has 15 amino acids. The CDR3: CASSLALGDRETQYF. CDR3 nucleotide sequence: TGTGCCAGCAGCTTAGCGCTGGGGGACAGAGAGACCCAGTACTTC. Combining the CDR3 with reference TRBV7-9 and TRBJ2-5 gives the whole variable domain DTGVSQNPRHKITKRGQNVTFRCDPISEHNRLYWYRQTLGQGPEFLTYFQNEAQLEKSRLLSDRFSAERPKGSFSTLEIQRTEQGDSAMYLCASSLALGDRETQYFGPGTRLLVL.

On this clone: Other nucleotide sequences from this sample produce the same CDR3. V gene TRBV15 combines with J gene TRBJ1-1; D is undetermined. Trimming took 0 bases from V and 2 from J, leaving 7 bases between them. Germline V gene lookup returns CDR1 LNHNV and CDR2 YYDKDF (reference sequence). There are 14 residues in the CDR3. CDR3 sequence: CATSRDHLNTEAFF. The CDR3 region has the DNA TGTGCCACCAGCAGAGATCATCTTAACACTGAAGCTTTCTTT.

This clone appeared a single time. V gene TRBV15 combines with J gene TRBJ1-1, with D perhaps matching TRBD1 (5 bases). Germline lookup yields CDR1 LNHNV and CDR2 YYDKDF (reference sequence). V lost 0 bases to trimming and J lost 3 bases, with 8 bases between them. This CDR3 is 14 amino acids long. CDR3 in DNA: TGTGCCACCAGCAGAGAGCGACAGTACACTGAAGCTTTCTTT. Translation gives CATSRERQYTEAFF. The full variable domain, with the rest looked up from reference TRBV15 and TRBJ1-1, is DAMVIQNPRYQVTQFGKPVTLSCSQTLNHNVMYWYQQKSSQAPKLLFHYYDKDFNNEADTPDNFQSRRPNTSFCFLDIRSPGLGDTAMYLCATSRERQYTEAFFGQGTRLTVV.

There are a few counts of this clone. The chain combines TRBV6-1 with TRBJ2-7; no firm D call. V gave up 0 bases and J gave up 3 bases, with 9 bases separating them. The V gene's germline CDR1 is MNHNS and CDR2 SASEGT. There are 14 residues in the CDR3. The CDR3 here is CASSEAPYSYEQYF. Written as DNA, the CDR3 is TGTGCCAGCAGTGAAGCGCCGTATAGCTACGAGCAGTACTTC.

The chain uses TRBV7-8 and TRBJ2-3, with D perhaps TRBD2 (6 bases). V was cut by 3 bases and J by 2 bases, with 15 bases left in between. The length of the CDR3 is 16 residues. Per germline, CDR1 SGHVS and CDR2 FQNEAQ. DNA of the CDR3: TGTGCCAGCAGCTTTGGGGCGGGAAAGAACACAGATACGCAGTATTTT. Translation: CASSFGAGKNTDTQYF.

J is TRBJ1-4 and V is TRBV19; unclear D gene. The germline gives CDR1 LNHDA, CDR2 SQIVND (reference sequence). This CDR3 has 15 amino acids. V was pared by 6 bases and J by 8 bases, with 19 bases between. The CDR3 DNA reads TGTGCCAGTAGCCCGATACCGGGTCGAGTCGAAAAACTGTTTTTT. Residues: CASSPIPGRVEKLFF.

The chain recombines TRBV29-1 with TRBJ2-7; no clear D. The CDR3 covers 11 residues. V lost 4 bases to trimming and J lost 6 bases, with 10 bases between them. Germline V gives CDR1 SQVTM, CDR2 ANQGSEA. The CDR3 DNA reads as TGCAGCGTTGTACAGACTTCCGAGCAGTACTTC. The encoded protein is CSVVQTSEQYF.

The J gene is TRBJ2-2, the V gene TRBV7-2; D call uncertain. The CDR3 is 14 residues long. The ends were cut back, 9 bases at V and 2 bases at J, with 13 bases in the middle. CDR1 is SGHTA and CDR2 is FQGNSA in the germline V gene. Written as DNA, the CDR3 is TGTGCCAGGTCGTTTAGCAGCAACACCGGGGAGCTGTTTTTT. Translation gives CARSFSSNTGELFF.

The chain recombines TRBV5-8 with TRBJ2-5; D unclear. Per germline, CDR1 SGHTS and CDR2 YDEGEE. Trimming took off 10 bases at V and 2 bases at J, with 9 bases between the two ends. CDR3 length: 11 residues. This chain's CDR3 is CAFGVQETQYF. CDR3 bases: TGTGCCTTTGGAGTTCAAGAGACCCAGTACTTC.

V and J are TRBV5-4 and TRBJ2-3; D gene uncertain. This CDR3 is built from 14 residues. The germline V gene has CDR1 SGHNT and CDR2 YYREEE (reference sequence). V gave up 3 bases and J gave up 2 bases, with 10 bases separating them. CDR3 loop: CASSSHIYTDTQYF. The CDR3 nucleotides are TGTGCCAGCAGCTCCCATATCTACACAGATACGCAGTATTTT.

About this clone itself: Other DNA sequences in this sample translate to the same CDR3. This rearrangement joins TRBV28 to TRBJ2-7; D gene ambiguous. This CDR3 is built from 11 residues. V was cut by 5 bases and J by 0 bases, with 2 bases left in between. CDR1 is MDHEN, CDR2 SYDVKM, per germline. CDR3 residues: CASSISYEQYF. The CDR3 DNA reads TGTGCCAGCAGTATCTCCTACGAGCAGTACTTC.

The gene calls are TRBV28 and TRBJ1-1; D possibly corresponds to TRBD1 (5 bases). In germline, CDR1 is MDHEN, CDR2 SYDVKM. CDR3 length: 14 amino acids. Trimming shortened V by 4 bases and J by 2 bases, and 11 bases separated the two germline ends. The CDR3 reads CASSYGTLNTEAFF. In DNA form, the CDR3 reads TGTGCCAGCAGTTACGGGACGCTAAACACTGAAGCTTTCTTT.

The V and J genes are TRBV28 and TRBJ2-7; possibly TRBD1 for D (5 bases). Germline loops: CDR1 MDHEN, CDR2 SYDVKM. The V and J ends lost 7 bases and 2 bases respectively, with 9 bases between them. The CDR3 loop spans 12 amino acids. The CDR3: CASIDSTYEQYF. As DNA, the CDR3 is TGTGCCAGCATAGACAGTACCTACGAGCAGTACTTC.

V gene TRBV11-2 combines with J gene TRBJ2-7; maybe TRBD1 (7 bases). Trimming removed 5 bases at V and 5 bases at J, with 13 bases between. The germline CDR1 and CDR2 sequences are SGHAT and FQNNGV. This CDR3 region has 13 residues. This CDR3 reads CASSLDREDEQYF. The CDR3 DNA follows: TGTGCCAGCAGCCTCGACAGGGAGGACGAGCAGTACTTC. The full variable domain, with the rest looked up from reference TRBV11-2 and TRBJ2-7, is EAGVAQSPRYKIIEKRQSVAFWCNPISGHATLYWYQQILGQGPKLLIQFQNNGVVDDSQLPKDRFSAERLKGVDSTLKIQPAKLEDSAVYLCASSLDREDEQYFGPGTRLTVT.

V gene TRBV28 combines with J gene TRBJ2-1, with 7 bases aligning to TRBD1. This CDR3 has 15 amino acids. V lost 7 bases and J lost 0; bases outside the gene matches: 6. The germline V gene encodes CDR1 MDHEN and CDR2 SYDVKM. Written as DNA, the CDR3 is TGTGCCAGCACCGGGACAGCCAGCTCCTACAATGAGCAGTTCTTC. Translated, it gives CASTGTASSYNEQFF.

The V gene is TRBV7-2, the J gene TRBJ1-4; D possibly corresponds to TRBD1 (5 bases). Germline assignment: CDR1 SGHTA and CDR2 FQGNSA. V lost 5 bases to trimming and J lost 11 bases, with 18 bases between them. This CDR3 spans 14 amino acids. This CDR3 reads CASSPLTGLGKLFF. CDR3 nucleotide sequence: TGTGCCAGCAGCCCACTTACGGGGCTAGGGAAACTGTTTTTT.